This entry concerns a single TCR beta chain. The clone's antigen remains unknown. The sample holds no much larger clone one base away, and base qualities are not on file. The sample belongs to a study of blood T cell repertoires in COVID-19 (TCRdb year 2020). At the level of the whole study: The collaborator samples originated in the United States, Italy and Spain and spanned the acute and convalescent phases of COVID-19. The prospective study material was composed of cDNA or gDNA derived from T cells, B-cell-depleted T cells, or PBMCs. The dataset comprised deeply sampled blood TCRbeta repertoires from subjects exposed to, actively infected with, or recovered from COVID-19. The repertoires were released in a freely available public database intended as a resource for research on the immune response to SARS-CoV-2. Samples came from the ongoing ImmuneRACE study (first 160 participants) plus 1,254 subjects from 6 global collaborators. The sample metadata nearly always contained a de-identified subject ID, COVID-19 status, age in years and sex. Where available, HLA class I and class II types were obtained from metadata supplied by the sample provider rather than from assay-based typing.

TCRbeta CDR3 regions were amplified from genomic DNA by means of the immunoSEQ Assay, a bias-controlled multiplex PCR. The paper's data handling went like this. The number of nucleated cells in each sample was estimated from the amplification of reference gene primers within the assay. Sequence reads were collapsed and filtered to measure the absolute abundance of every unique TCRbeta CDR3 rearrangement. For each sample, productive Simpson clonality was calculated as the square root of Simpson's diversity index over productive rearrangements. Not all clones reach the TCRdb copy of this immuneACCESS table, which keeps in-frame sequences only. Checked studies attribute under half of the gap to unresolved V genes and leave the rest unexplained. That table gives V, J and clone size, and the DNA gave D and trimming. The sample profile shows fewer than 400,000 clones; approximately 90% of them were found once. Of the sample, 8% to 9% is held by the ten largest clones.

Enrolling through a virtual design, the prospective study's participants ranged in age from roughly 18 to 100 years and lived across roughly 24 United States geographic areas. To assign participants to cohorts, the prospective study relied on clinical history that participants themselves reported in a screening survey and a study questionnaire. Recovered participants in ImmuneRACE Cohort 3 were defined by two consecutive negative NP/OP PCR tests, clearance by a healthcare professional, or resolution of symptoms. In the prospective study, mobile phlebotomists collected whole blood, serum and a nasopharyngeal or oropharyngeal swab from each participant. Additional blood draws and questionnaires over an approximately two-month period could optionally be provided by prospective study participants. Before DNA extraction, blood samples from the prospective study were shipped at room temperature or frozen.

What the research found in general, with its limitations: Clinical and demographic metadata were provided uncurated, with the amount varying by source and participant.

CDR1 and CDR2 (MNHEY, SVGEGT) derive from the germline V gene. Trimming removed 6 bases from V and 0 bases from J, leaving 11 bases between the germline ends. The CDR3 holds 14 amino acids from the cysteine to the phenylalanine. This entry keeps only the CDR3 DNA: 42 bases, framed from base 1. Sequencing used PBMCs or T cells enriched from blood (not recorded which). The V and J segments used are TRBV6-2 or TRBV6-3 and TRBJ1-2; there is no confident call for the D gene. The TCR sequence derives from a woman in her late teens or twenties who had recovered from COVID-19. The DNA reads TGTGCCAGCAGCGGACCGGGAGCTAACTATGGCTACACCTTC. Its translation reads: CASSGPGANYGYTF.